The clone carrying this T cell receptor (beta chain) has just a few counts. The sample is drawn from a study of T cell repertoires in cytomegalovirus infection. TCRdb passed the reads through MiXCR, listing each CDR3 protein once. The top ten clones hold approximately 13% of a sample with a few hundred thousand distinct CDR3 sequences, around 27% of them seen once. Unmatched junction bases numbered 3, after V lost 11 bases and J lost 1 base. The germline V gene has CDR1 LGHNA and CDR2 YNFKEQ. This CDR3 spans 14 amino acids. This clonotype was obtained from a human donor in good health (CMV status not recorded). Some clones in this sample may be carry-over from other donors' samples. The specimen sequenced was PBMCs. The chain is built from TRBV4-2 and TRBJ2-3; 13 bases fit TRBD2. The CDR3 bases are TGTGCCTCAGGACTAGCGGGAGGCACAGATACGCAGTATTTT. Its protein is CASGLAGGTDTQYF.